The clone carrying this TCR beta chain was picked up many times. No antigen is known for it. V gave up 2 bases and J gave up 7 bases, with 9 bases separating them. This CDR3 region has 12 residues. Germline V gene data show CDR1 as SEHNR and CDR2 as FQNEAQ (reference sequence). The data belong to a study of blood T cells in healthy people across ages. Across the study: Template switching retrieved approximately one barcoded beta molecule for each two T cells.

Alongside a J-beta primer mix, a sample-barcoded 5' primer served in a second PCR lasting about 7 to 11 cycles. With 12 random nucleotides, a template-switch adaptor tagged each individual cDNA molecule. Via MiXCR, TCRdb re-called the 5' RACE reads, giving one row per CDR3 protein. This sample has some 900,000 distinct CDR3 sequences, with more than 25% found just once. Points from the study as a whole: Compared with aged donors, long-lived donors showed fewer expanded clones, suggesting selection.

This chain connects TRBV7-9 to TRBJ2-7; D might be TRBD2 (5 bases). Sequenced: blood. This sequence was found in a woman at least 80 years old in good health. The CDR3 sequence is CASSLTGFEQYF. CDR3 nucleotides: TGTGCCAGCAGCTTAACGGGGTTTGAGCAGTACTTC.